This T cell receptor (beta chain) emerged from a study of blood T cells in healthy people across ages. Healthy individuals of Caucasian origin from Russia, aged about 6 to 100, served as donors. The total RNA that was extracted per sample amounted to at least 5 micrograms. This CDR3 comprises 17 residues. Trimming removed 8 bases from V and 3 bases from J; junction bases left unmatched: 11. A second PCR of roughly 6 to 12 cycles used a sample-barcoded 5' primer and a J-beta primer mix. One entry per CDR3 protein results from TCRdb running MiXCR on the 5' RACE reads. The sample consists of approximately 1.5 million distinct CDR3 sequences, 42% of them appearing once.

The receptor comes from a young woman in good health. Sequencing was performed on blood. V is TRBV12-3 or TRBV12-4 and J is TRBJ2-2, with 11 positions matching TRBD2. This CDR3 reads CASSLSGGASYTGELFF. CDR3 coding DNA: TGTGCCAGCTCCCTTAGCGGGGGGGCTTCCTACACCGGGGAGCTGTTTTTT.